This T cell receptor beta chain was identified during a study of sequential checkpoint blockade in melanoma. There are 10 residues in the CDR3. V was pared by 10 bases and J by 11 bases, with 12 bases between. Germline values: CDR1 LNHDA, CDR2 SQIVND (reference sequence). Generated by immunoSEQ multiplex PCR, the TCRdb table keeps only in-frame clones and is missing some. The sample contains tens of thousands of clones, 70% to 90% of which appear only once. Sample treatment: randomized to nivolumab then ipilimumab (arm A) or the reverse (arm B). The chain uses TRBV19 and TRBJ2-1; tentatively, D is TRBD1 (5 bases). This specimen consisted of CD8+ T cells sorted from blood (inferred from file names), obtained from a patient given nivolumab and ipilimumab in sequence. The TCR sequence derives from a human donor with melanoma. The CDR3 bases are TGTGCCATCTACAGGATGAAGCAGTTCTTC. It codes for CAIYRMKQFF. The whole variable domain, filled in from reference TRBV19 and TRBJ2-1, reads DGGITQSPKYLFRKEGQNVTLSCEQNLNHDAMYWYRQDPGQGLRLIYYSQIVNDFQKGDIAEGYSVSREKKESFPLTVTSAQKNPTAFYLCAIYRMKQFFGPGTRLTVL.